These T cell receptor beta chains were read from a single sample in a study of blood T cell repertoires in COVID-19. The protocol was immunoSEQ multiplex PCR, while the TCRdb copy is restricted to in-frame clones and leaves out a portion. The sample holds 200,000 to 250,000 clones, roughly 89% seen once. Material for sequencing was PBMCs or T cells enriched from blood (not recorded which). These receptors originate from a woman between 35 and 50 years old with acute COVID-19. Both conserved end residues are part of each CDR3. The D gene is left open where the match is weak. Where a row states a size, it is once, few, many or the class of an expanded clone; other rows omit it.

clone size,V gene,J gene,D gene,CDR3 DNA,CDR3 protein
NA,TRBV11-2,TRBJ1-3,NA,TGTGCCAGCAGCTTAAACGCAGTGAGGGGAAACACCATATATTTT,CASSLNAVRGNTIYF
NA,TRBV5-1,TRBJ1-3,NA,TGCGCCAGCAGCCTGGACACTACTGGAAACACCATATATTTT,CASSLDTTGNTIYF
NA,TRBV3-1/TRBV3-2,TRBJ1-5,TRBD1,TGTGCCAGCAGCCAAGGAGGGACAGGGGTAGATTGGGGTCAGCCCCAGCATTTT,CASSQGGTGVDWGQPQHF
NA,TRBV4-1,TRBJ2-2,NA,TGCGCCAGCAGCCAAGAGGGCAGGGTTAACACCGGGGAGCTGTTTTTT,CASSQEGRVNTGELFF
few,TRBV7-2,TRBJ1-6,TRBD1,TGTGCCAGCAGAGCAGGGGGCGCATCAGCCTATAATTCACCCCTCCACTTT,CASRAGGASAYNSPLHF
NA,TRBV21-1,TRBJ1-5,NA,TGTGCCAGCAGCAATGAGTTTAAGCAGCCCCAGCATTTT,CASSNEFKQPQHF
NA,TRBV4-3,TRBJ1-6,NA,TGCGCCAGCAGCCAAGACGGGCAGGGGAATTCACCCCTCCACTTT,CASSQDGQGNSPLHF
once,TRBV24-1,TRBJ2-5,NA,TGTGCCACCAGTGATTCTCCGACAGGAGAGACCCAGTACTTC,CATSDSPTGETQYF
NA,TRBV5-1,TRBJ1-2,NA,TGCGCCAGCAGCTTGGTGACAGACTATGGCTACACCTTC,CASSLVTDYGYTF
NA,TRBV14,TRBJ1-2,NA,TGTGCCAGCAGCCAAGAGGACAGAACCTATGGCTACACCTTC,CASSQEDRTYGYTF
NA,TRBV19,TRBJ1-5,TRBD1,TGTGCCAGTAGTATGACAGGGAGGAATCAGCCCCAGCATTTT,CASSMTGRNQPQHF
NA,TRBV28,TRBJ1-6,NA,TGTGCCAGCAGGGGGTGGGGGGCCCTCCACTTT,CASRGWGALHF
NA,TRBV25-1,TRBJ2-2,TRBD1,TGTGCCAGCAGTACCGGACAGGGGGGGAACACCGGGGAGCTGTTTTTT,CASSTGQGGNTGELFF
NA,TRBV12-3/TRBV12-4,TRBJ1-1,NA,TGTGCCAGCAGTTTCGGAGCGGGGCGTGAAGCTTTCTTT,CASSFGAGREAFF
NA,TRBV19,TRBJ1-5,TRBD1,TGTGCCAGTAGCCAGACAGGGATTCAGCCCCAGCATTTT,CASSQTGIQPQHF
NA,TRBV19,TRBJ1-6,TRBD1,TGTGCCAGTAGCGTCGTCCTGACAGGGGAATCACCCCTCCACTTT,CASSVVLTGESPLHF
NA,TRBV3-1/TRBV3-2,TRBJ2-4,NA,TGTGCCAGCAGCCAAGACCCCGTACAGGCAAACATTCAGTACTTC,CASSQDPVQANIQYF
NA,TRBV27,TRBJ1-5,TRBD1,TGTGCCAGCAGAACAGGGGGCGGGAATCAGCCCCAGCATTTT,CASRTGGGNQPQHF
NA,TRBV13,TRBJ2-7,TRBD1,TGTGCCAGCAGCTCGGACAGGGATACCCGGATCGAGGGGCAGTACTTC,CASSSDRDTRIEGQYF
NA,TRBV25-1,TRBJ1-1,TRBD1,TGTGCCAGCAGTGGGGACAGGGTGGATACTGAAGCTTTCTTT,CASSGDRVDTEAFF
NA,TRBV15,TRBJ2-2,TRBD1,TGTGCCACCAGCAGCCGACAGGGGGCGCGAGGGACCGGGGAGCTGTTTTTT,CATSSRQGARGTGELFF
NA,TRBV6-5,TRBJ1-2,TRBD1,TGTGCCACCGGACAGGGAAGGGTTTTTGGCTACACCTTC,CATGQGRVFGYTF
NA,TRBV27,TRBJ2-3,NA,TGTGCCAGCAGTTTAGGGGGCACAGGCCGTAAGGCGCAGTATTTT,CASSLGGTGRKAQYF
NA,TRBV19,TRBJ2-1,NA,TGTGCCAGTAGTATTAGTCATTACAATGAGCAGTTCTTC,CASSISHYNEQFF
NA,TRBV7-2,TRBJ1-1,NA,TGTGCCAGCGGGGGGTTAGACTTGAACACTGAAGCTTTCTTT,CASGGLDLNTEAFF
NA,TRBV10-1,TRBJ2-2,NA,TGCGCCAGCAGCCCCGACAGCCTAACGAACACCGGGGAGCTGTTTTTT,CASSPDSLTNTGELFF
NA,TRBV27,TRBJ1-2,NA,TGTGCCAGCAGTTTATTCGCAGACTATGGCTACACCTTC,CASSLFADYGYTF
NA,TRBV6-1,TRBJ1-6,NA,TGTGCCAGCAGTGGGGGGGGTGGGGCTGGCTATAATTCACCCCTCCACTTT,CASSGGGGAGYNSPLHF